This T cell receptor beta chain was identified in a study of blood T cells in healthy people across ages. Across the whole study: Template switching captured about one barcoded beta molecule per two T cells.

The people who gave samples were healthy Caucasians from Russia, aged about 6 to 100. The CDR3 consists of 16 residues. V dropped 4 bases and J dropped 2; count of bases not matched to a gene: 4. Germline assignment: CDR1 LGHDT and CDR2 YNNKEL (reference sequence). Study results and limitations: Roughly linearly, TCR beta diversity per million T cells fell as age increased.

Then a second PCR, running roughly 7 to 11 cycles, was carried out with a sample-barcoded 5' primer and a J-beta primer mix. In TCRdb, the 5' RACE reads were re-called with MiXCR into one record per CDR3 protein. The sample yields about 640,000 distinct CDR3 sequences, under 65% seen once. On this clonotype itself: The target antigen is unknown.

Sequences were obtained from blood. This chain connects TRBV3-1 to TRBJ2-2; TRBD2 matches 10 bases. The TCR sequence derives from a man aged 60 to 69 in good health. The CDR3 coding sequence is TGTGCCAGCAGCCCTCGGACTAGCGGTAACACCGGGGAGCTGTTTTTT. Translating gives CASSPRTSGNTGELFF.